This T cell receptor (beta chain) appears in the sequencing data of a study of blood T cell repertoires in COVID-19. For the study at large: Spain, Italy and the United States supplied samples that represented acute and convalescent COVID-19.

This clone was seen only once. The assay was immunoSEQ multiplex PCR, and TCRdb's table has in-frame clones only and misses some. The sample records some 82,000 clones, around 80% being singletons. Sequencing used peripheral blood. This TCR derives from a man aged 80 or over with active or convalescent COVID-19.

CDR3 coding DNA: TGTGCCAGCTCACCCACTAGCGGAGTCACAGATACGCAGTATTTT. Translation gives CASSPTSGVTDTQYF. The chain has TRBV18 and TRBJ2-3; 8 bases are a match to TRBD2. The CDR3 has 15 residues. Unmatched junction bases numbered 4, after V lost 3 bases and J lost 2 bases. The V gene's germline CDR1 is KGHSH and CDR2 LQKENI.